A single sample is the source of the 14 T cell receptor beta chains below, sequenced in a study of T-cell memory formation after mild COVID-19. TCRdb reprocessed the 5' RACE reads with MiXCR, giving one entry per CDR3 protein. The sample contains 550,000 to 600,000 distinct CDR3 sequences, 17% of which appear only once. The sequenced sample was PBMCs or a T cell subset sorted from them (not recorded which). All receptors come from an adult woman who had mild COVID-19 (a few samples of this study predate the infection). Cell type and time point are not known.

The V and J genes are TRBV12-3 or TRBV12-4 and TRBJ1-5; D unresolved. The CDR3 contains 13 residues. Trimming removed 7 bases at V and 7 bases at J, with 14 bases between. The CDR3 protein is CASTKDSPQPQHF. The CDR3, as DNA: TGTGCCAGCACCAAAGATTCCCCCCAGCCCCAGCATTTT.

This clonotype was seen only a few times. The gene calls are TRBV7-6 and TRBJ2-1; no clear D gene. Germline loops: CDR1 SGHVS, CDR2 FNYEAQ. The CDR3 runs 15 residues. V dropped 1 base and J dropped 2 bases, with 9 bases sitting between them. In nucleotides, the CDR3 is TGTGCCAGCAGCTTAGAAATAGGGACCTACAATGAGCAGTTCTTC. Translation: CASSLEIGTYNEQFF.

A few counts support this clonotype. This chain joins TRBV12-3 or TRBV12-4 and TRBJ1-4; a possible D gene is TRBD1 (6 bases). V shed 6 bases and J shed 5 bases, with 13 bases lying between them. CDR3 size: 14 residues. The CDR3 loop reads CASRVSGVNEKLFF. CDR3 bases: TGTGCCAGCAGAGTTTCAGGGGTGAATGAAAAACTGTTTTTT.

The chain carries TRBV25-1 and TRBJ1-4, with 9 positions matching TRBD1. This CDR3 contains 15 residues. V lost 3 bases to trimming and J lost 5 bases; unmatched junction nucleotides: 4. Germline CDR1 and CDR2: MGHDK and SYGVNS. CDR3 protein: CASSDTGGPNEKLFF. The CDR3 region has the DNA TGTGCCAGCAGTGATACAGGGGGCCCAAATGAAAAACTGTTTTTT.

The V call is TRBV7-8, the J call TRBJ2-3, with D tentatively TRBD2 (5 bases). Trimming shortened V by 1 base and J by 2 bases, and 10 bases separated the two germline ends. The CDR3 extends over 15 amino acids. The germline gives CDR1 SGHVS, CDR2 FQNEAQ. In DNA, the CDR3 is TGTGCCAGCAGCTTAGTTGGCGGGCTCACAGATACGCAGTATTTT. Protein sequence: CASSLVGGLTDTQYF.

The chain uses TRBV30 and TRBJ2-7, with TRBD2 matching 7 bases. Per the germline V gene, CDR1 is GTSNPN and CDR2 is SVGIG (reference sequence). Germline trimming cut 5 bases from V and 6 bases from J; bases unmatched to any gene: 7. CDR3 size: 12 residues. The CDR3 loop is CAWEAGTAEQYF. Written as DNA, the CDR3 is TGTGCCTGGGAAGCGGGAACGGCCGAGCAGTACTTC.

The CDR3 protein is CSGRTGDDNTEAFF. The CDR3 DNA follows: TGCAGCGGCCGTACAGGGGATGATAACACTGAAGCTTTCTTT. The chain joins TRBV29-1 to TRBJ1-1; 7 bases are shared with TRBD1. CDR1 and CDR2 (germline): SQVTM, ANQGSEA. Trimming cost V 7 bases and J 2 bases; bases outside gene matches: 10. This CDR3 region has 14 residues.

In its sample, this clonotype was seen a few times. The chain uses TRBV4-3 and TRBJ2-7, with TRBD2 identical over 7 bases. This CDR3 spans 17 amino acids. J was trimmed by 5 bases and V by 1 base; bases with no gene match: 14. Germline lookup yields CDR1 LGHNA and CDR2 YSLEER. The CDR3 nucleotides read TGCGCCAGCAGCCAAGCGATTTGGGGGGAGGGGCAGAACGAGCAGTACTTC. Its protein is CASSQAIWGEGQNEQYF.

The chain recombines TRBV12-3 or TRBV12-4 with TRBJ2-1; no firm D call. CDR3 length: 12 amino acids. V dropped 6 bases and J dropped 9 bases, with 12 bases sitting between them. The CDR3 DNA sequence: TGTGCCAGCAGCCGTGGATTAGCTGAGCAGTTCTTC. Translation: CASSRGLAEQFF.

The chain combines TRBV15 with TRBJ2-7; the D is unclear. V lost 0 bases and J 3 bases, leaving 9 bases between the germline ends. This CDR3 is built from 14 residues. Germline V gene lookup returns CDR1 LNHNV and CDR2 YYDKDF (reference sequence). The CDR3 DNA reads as TGTGCCACCAGCAGAGATGTGACATTCTACGAGCAGTACTTC. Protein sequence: CATSRDVTFYEQYF.

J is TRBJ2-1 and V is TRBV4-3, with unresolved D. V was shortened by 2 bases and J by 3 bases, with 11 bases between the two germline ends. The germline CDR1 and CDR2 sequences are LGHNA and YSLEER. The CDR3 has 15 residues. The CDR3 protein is CASSQSNTGYNEQFF. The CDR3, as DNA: TGCGCCAGCAGCCAAAGCAATACGGGCTACAATGAGCAGTTCTTC.

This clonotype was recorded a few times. DNA for the CDR3: TGTGCCAGCAGCGTCTCTCCGACCACTGAAGCTTTCTTT. Translated: CASSVSPTTEAFF. The chain couples TRBV9 to TRBJ1-1, with D unclear. V was pared by 2 bases and J by 4 bases, with 9 bases between. The CDR3 spans 13 residues. CDR1 and CDR2 (germline): SGDLS, YYNGEE.

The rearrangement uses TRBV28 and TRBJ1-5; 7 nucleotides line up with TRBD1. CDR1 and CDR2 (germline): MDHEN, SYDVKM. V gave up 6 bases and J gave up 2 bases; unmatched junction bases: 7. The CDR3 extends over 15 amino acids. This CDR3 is CASSSPGTGNQPQHF. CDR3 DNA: TGTGCCAGCAGCTCTCCCGGGACAGGCAATCAGCCCCAGCATTTT.

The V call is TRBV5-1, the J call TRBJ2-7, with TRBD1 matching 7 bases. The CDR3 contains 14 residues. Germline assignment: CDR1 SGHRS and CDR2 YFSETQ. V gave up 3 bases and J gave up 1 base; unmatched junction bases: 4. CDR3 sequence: CASSSPGQSYEQYF. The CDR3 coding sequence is TGCGCCAGCAGCTCACCGGGACAGTCCTACGAGCAGTACTTC.